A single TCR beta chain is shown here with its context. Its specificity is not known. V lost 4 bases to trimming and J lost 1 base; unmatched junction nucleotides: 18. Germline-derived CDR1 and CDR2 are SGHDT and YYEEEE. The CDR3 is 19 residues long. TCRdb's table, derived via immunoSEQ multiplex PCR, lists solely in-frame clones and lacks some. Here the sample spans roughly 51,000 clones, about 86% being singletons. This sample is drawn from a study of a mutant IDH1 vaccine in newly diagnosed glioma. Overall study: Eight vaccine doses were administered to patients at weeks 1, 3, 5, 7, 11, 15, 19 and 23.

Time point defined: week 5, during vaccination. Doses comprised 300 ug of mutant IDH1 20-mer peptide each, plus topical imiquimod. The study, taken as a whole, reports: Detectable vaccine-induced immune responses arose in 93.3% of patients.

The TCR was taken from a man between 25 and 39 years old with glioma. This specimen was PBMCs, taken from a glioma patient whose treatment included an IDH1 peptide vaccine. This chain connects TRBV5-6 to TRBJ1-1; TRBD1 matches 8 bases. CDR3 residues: CASSLTGVGAQSRNTEAFF. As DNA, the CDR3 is TGTGCCAGCAGCCTGACAGGGGTCGGCGCCCAATCTAGGAACACTGAAGCTTTCTTT.